This T cell receptor beta chain was recorded in a study of blood T cell repertoires in COVID-19. Study background: Material from acute and convalescent COVID-19 was sourced from the United States, Italy and Spain. The analysed material was cDNA or gDNA that came from T cells, B-cell-depleted T cells, or PBMCs.

In the original workflow: Nucleated cell number was recorded as an estimate derived from reference gene primer amplification. The repertoire was sequenced with immunoSEQ multiplex PCR; TCRdb's copy has only in-frame clones and lacks some. That table is the source of V, J and clone size, and D and trimming were worked out from the DNA. The sample lists some 120,000 clones; around 77% were seen once. Per germline, CDR1 SNHLY and CDR2 FYNNEI. The CDR3 extends over 18 amino acids. The V end was cut by 4 bases, the J end by 5 bases, with 27 bases between. This TCR was recovered from a human donor in a cohort sampled during active COVID-19. The V gene is TRBV2, the J gene TRBJ2-7; D perhaps matches TRBD1 (5 bases). The sequencing sample was made of peripheral blood. The CDR3 reads CASSVNTEYPQGLDEQYF. The CDR3 DNA is TGTGCCAGCAGTGTGAACACGGAGTACCCTCAGGGTTTAGACGAGCAGTACTTC.